The following is a T cell receptor (beta chain) sequence with its context. Its target is unknown. Data came from immunoSEQ multiplex PCR; TCRdb stores just in-frame clones and leaves some out. The sample contains fewer than 90,000 clones, about 86% of which appear only once. The sample belongs to a study of T cell responses to AZD1222 COVID-19 vaccine. Study-level findings and limits: Clonal diversity may have been underestimated, and the donors were mostly white British, with more females than males.

Specimen: peripheral blood, collected 28 days after the second AZD1222 dose. This sequence was found in an adult who received the AZD1222 COVID-19 vaccine.

The CDR3 nucleotides are TGCGCCAGCAGCTTTGAGCGGGGGCCCGCCGATACGCAGTATTTT. It specifies CASSFERGPADTQYF. The chain links TRBV5-1 to TRBJ2-3; 8 positions match TRBD2. Germline CDR1 reads SGHRS; CDR2 reads YFSETQ. Losses at the gene ends were 2 bases for V and 6 bases for J; bases not matched to a gene: 8. The CDR3 contains 15 residues.